Listed below are T cell receptor beta chains from one sample, sequenced in a study of preoperative IRX-2 immunotherapy in early breast cancer. The repertoire was sequenced with immunoSEQ multiplex PCR; TCRdb's copy has only in-frame clones and lacks some. The data show tens of thousands of clones, about 81% seen once. The sequences come from lymph node tissue, collected after IRX-2 immunotherapy. Source of these receptors: a human donor with breast cancer. CDR3s include the opening cysteine and the closing phenylalanine or tryptophan. D genes are given only for firm matches. A clone size is listed for some rows: how often the clone was seen (once, few, many), or a class if it is expanded.

J gene | V gene | clone size | D gene | CDR3 protein | CDR3 DNA
TRBJ1-3 | TRBV6-8 | NA | NA | CASSYSTSGNTIYF | TGTGCCAGCAGTTACTCTACCTCTGGAAACACCATATATTTT
TRBJ2-4 | TRBV18 | NA | NA | CASSPPIRGLREFGKNIQYF | TGTGCCAGCTCTCCGCCGATCAGAGGGCTGAGGGAATTTGGCAAAAACATTCAGTACTTC
TRBJ2-5 | TRBV23-1 | once | TRBD1 | CASSSDRAAETQYF | TGCGCCAGCAGTTCTGACAGGGCAGCAGAGACCCAGTACTTC
TRBJ2-1 | TRBV12-5 | once | NA | CASQLRVGAYNEQFF | TGTGCTAGTCAGCTTCGAGTGGGGGCCTACAATGAGCAGTTCTTC
TRBJ2-1 | TRBV14 | NA | NA | CASSQDHNEQFF | TGTGCCAGCAGCCAAGACCACAATGAGCAGTTCTTC
TRBJ2-2 | TRBV18 | NA | NA | CASSPRAQNGELFF | TGTGCCAGCTCACCAAGGGCACAGAACGGGGAGCTGTTTTTT
TRBJ2-1 | TRBV28 | NA | TRBD2 | CASSSGGLSSYNEQFF | TGTGCCAGCAGTAGCGGGGGGCTGAGCTCCTACAATGAGCAGTTCTTC
TRBJ1-5 | TRBV28 | NA | NA | CASSSGGGGQPQHF | TGTGCCAGCAGTTCCGGGGGGGGCGGTCAGCCCCAGCATTTT
TRBJ1-1 | TRBV7-6 | NA | NA | CASSLVGGIETEAFF | TGTGCCAGCAGCTTAGTAGGTGGTATCGAGACTGAAGCTTTCTTT
TRBJ1-6 | TRBV10-2 | NA | NA | CASSDGRNSPLHF | TGCGCCAGCAGTGACGGACGCAATTCACCCCTCCACTTT
TRBJ1-5 | TRBV5-1 | NA | TRBD1 | CASSEAGGAGQPQHF | TGCGCCAGCAGCGAAGCAGGGGGCGCGGGTCAGCCCCAGCATTTT
TRBJ2-2 | TRBV6-7 | NA | NA | CASAATGELFF | TGTGCCAGTGCCGCCACCGGGGAGCTGTTTTTT
TRBJ1-2 | TRBV6-8 | NA | NA | CASSYSTPGARGPGYTF | TGTGCCAGCAGTTACTCGACTCCGGGGGCCAGGGGTCCTGGCTACACCTTC
TRBJ2-6 | TRBV6-7 | NA | NA | CASMGEKAGANVLTF | TGTGCCAGCATGGGGGAGAAAGCTGGGGCCAACGTCCTGACTTTC
TRBJ1-1 | TRBV19 | NA | NA | CASSAEPRGRTEAFF | TGTGCCAGTAGTGCTGAGCCGAGAGGACGGACTGAAGCTTTCTTT
TRBJ1-5 | TRBV6-8 | NA | NA | CASSDRFGVVSNQPQHF | TGTGCCAGCAGTGATCGTTTTGGGGTAGTTAGCAATCAGCCCCAGCATTTT
TRBJ1-6 | TRBV18 | NA | NA | CASSPPSQGRSPLHF | TGTGCCAGCTCACCACCGAGTCAGGGCAGGTCACCCCTCCACTTT
TRBJ2-6 | TRBV7-6 | NA | NA | CASSSGEVANVLTF | TGTGCCAGCAGCTCGGGGGAGGTGGCCAACGTCCTGACTTTC
TRBJ2-1 | TRBV10-3 | NA | NA | CAISESNSNEQFF | TGTGCCATCAGTGAGTCGAACAGCAATGAGCAGTTCTTC
TRBJ1-5 | TRBV6-8 | NA | NA | CASSPAAPSNQPQHF | TGTGCCAGCAGCCCCGCGGCCCCTAGCAATCAGCCCCAGCATTTT